The following is a T cell receptor (beta chain) sequence with its context. This record comes from a study of identical twins. The ends were cut back, 2 bases at V and 6 bases at J, with 6 bases in the middle. The length of the CDR3 is 12 residues. Germline-derived CDR1 and CDR2 are SGHTA and FQGNSA. Each CDR3 protein gets one entry after TCRdb re-called the 5' RACE reads with MiXCR. The sample shows 700,000 or so distinct CDR3 sequences, roughly 20% of them seen only once. Separately, the same data were catalogued under a study of T cells expressing NK-cell markers.

The sequenced sample was PBMCs. The receptor comes from a young woman in good health. V gene TRBV7-2 combines with J gene TRBJ2-3; D unclear. The CDR3 nucleotides are TGTGCCAGCAGCTTATTATGGGATACGCAGTATTTT. Translating it yields CASSLLWDTQYF.